Each of the 21 T cell receptor beta chains below was sequenced from the same sample in a study of control samples from healthy donors and cancer patients. The assay was immunoSEQ multiplex PCR, and TCRdb's table has in-frame clones only and misses some. The sample includes about 130,000 clones, roughly 92% of them seen just once. Sequenced input: blood. Every receptor here comes from a man between 18 and 29 years old in good health.

The chain recombines TRBV5-4 with TRBJ2-6, with 9 bases aligning to TRBD1. Germline assignment: CDR1 SGHNT and CDR2 YYREEE (reference sequence). V dropped 3 bases and J dropped 1; count of bases not matched to a gene: 5. This CDR3 has 17 residues. This CDR3 is CASSSGTGTSGANVLTF. In DNA form, the CDR3 reads TGTGCCAGCAGCTCCGGGACAGGGACTTCTGGGGCCAACGTCCTGACTTTC.

V is TRBV19 and J is TRBJ1-4; D may be TRBD1 (5 bases). CDR3 length: 14 amino acids. V was clipped by 6 bases and J by 2 bases, with 10 bases between them. Per the germline V gene, CDR1 is LNHDA and CDR2 is SQIVND (reference sequence). CDR3 region: CASRPGATNEKLFF. CDR3 in DNA: TGTGCCAGTAGGCCCGGGGCCACTAATGAAAAACTGTTTTTT.

The chain is built from TRBV25-1 and TRBJ2-1, with TRBD2 matching over 8 bases. The CDR3 contains 18 residues. V lost 8 bases to trimming and J lost 8 bases; unmatched junction nucleotides: 23. In germline, CDR1 is MGHDK, CDR2 SYGVNS. The CDR3 loop is CASLSAVGAGLDGYEQFF. CDR3 in DNA: TGTGCCAGCCTGAGTGCGGTAGGAGCGGGACTAGACGGTTATGAGCAGTTCTTC. Full variable domain (rest looked up from reference TRBV25-1 and TRBJ2-1): EADIYQTPRYLVIGTGKKITLECSQTMGHDKMYWYQQDPGMELHLIHYSYGVNSTEKGDLSSESTVSRIRTEHFPLTLESARPSHTSQYLCASLSAVGAGLDGYEQFFGPGTRLTVL.

This clone was detected once. This chain connects TRBV6-5 to TRBJ2-1, with D unclear. The CDR3 extends over 11 amino acids. Germline assignment: CDR1 MNHEY and CDR2 SVGAGI. Trimming pared 5 bases from V and 9 bases from J, leaving 8 bases between. The CDR3 bases are TGTGCCAGCAGTCAGTCAAGTGAGCAGTTCTTC. Protein product: CASSQSSEQFF.

The chain uses TRBV7-8 and TRBJ1-1; D call uncertain. V was shortened by 5 bases and J by 10 bases, with 14 bases between the two germline ends. The CDR3 has 12 amino acids. Germline V lookup: CDR1 SGHVS, CDR2 FQNEAQ. The CDR3 spells CASSPFGRTAFF. In nucleotides, the CDR3 is TGTGCCAGCAGCCCCTTTGGAAGGACAGCTTTCTTT. Looking up the rest from reference TRBV7-8 and TRBJ1-1 gives the full variable domain: GAGVSQSPRYKVAKRGQDVALRCDPISGHVSLFWYQQALGQGPEFLTYFQNEAQLDKSGLPSDRFFAERPEGSVSTLKIQRTQQEDSAVYLCASSPFGRTAFFGQGTRLTVV.

Concerning this clone: The same CDR3 can be traced to other DNA sequences in this sample. The V and J genes are TRBV9 and TRBJ1-3, with D perhaps matching TRBD1 (5 bases). The CDR3 has 14 residues. V lost 0 bases and J 3 bases, leaving 7 bases between the germline ends. CDR1 is SGDLS, CDR2 YYNGEE, per germline. The CDR3 coding sequence is TGTGCCAGCAGCGTAGGGGGACTTGGAAACACCATATATTTT. The encoded protein is CASSVGGLGNTIYF.

This rearrangement joins TRBV2 to TRBJ1-2; perhaps TRBD1 as D (5 bases). Trimming shortened V by 7 bases and J by 4 bases, and 16 bases separated the two germline ends. The CDR3 totals 14 residues. CDR1 is SNHLY and CDR2 is FYNNEI in the germline V gene. In DNA, the CDR3 is TGTGCCAGCACCCAAACGGACATAATCTATGGCTACACCTTC. Its protein is CASTQTDIIYGYTF.

The V gene is TRBV29-1, the J gene TRBJ1-1; D is uncertain. This CDR3 is built from 14 residues. V was cut by 4 bases and J by 2 bases, with 14 bases left in between. Germline V CDR1 and CDR2: SQVTM, ANQGSEA. As DNA, the CDR3 is TGCAGCGTTGCGCTCCGAATTTTAAACACTGAAGCTTTCTTT. It encodes CSVALRILNTEAFF.

The chain is built from TRBV4-1 and TRBJ1-1; D is possibly TRBD1 (6 bases). Trimming removed 1 base from V and 1 base from J, with 13 bases in between. The CDR3 length is 16 residues. Per the germline V gene, CDR1 is MGHRA and CDR2 is YSYEKL. This chain's CDR3 is CASSQGGRGANTEAFF. In nucleotides, the CDR3 is TGCGCCAGCAGCCAAGGGGGAAGGGGGGCGAACACTGAAGCTTTCTTT.

This clone occurred a few times. The rearrangement joins TRBV2 to TRBJ1-2; D is undetermined. Germline V gene lookup returns CDR1 SNHLY and CDR2 FYNNEI. V dropped 5 bases and J dropped 5 bases, with 12 bases sitting between them. The CDR3 sequence is 13 residues long. The CDR3 DNA reads TGTGCCAGCAGTATGGCGGAAGCGTATGGCTACACCTTC. This sequence encodes CASSMAEAYGYTF.

The V gene is TRBV7-9, the J gene TRBJ2-1; no firm D call. CDR3 length: 13 amino acids. Germline assignment: CDR1 SEHNR and CDR2 FQNEAQ (reference sequence). Trimming shortened V by 4 bases and J by 8 bases, and 12 bases separated the two germline ends. The CDR3 nucleotides are TGTGCCAGCAGCTCGACTGAAAACCATGAGCAGTTCTTC. Its translation is CASSSTENHEQFF.

This sequence joins TRBV30 and TRBJ2-2, with D tentatively TRBD1 (5 bases). The germline V and J ends were trimmed by 0 bases and 9 bases, with 8 bases remaining between them. This CDR3 has 12 amino acids. CDR1 and CDR2 from the germline V gene are GTSNPN and SVGIG (reference sequence). Written as DNA, the CDR3 is TGTGCCTGGAGTGTTAGGGGTAGGGAGCTGTTTTTT. Translation: CAWSVRGRELFF.

The chain uses TRBV7-6 and TRBJ2-5; 9 bases fit TRBD1. Germline V gene data show CDR1 as SGHVS and CDR2 as FNYEAQ. The CDR3 is 16 amino acids. V shed 2 bases, J shed 7 bases, and the junction held 11 bases outside the gene matches. The CDR3 region is CASSLNRGPGPGTQYF. CDR3 sequence (DNA): TGTGCCAGCAGCTTAAACAGGGGGCCTGGACCGGGGACCCAGTACTTC.

The chain links TRBV20-1 to TRBJ2-7, with 7 bases that match TRBD1. The CDR3 is made up of 11 amino acids. The trim removed 5 bases at V and 6 bases at J, leaving 4 bases unmatched. The V gene's germline CDR1 is DFQATT and CDR2 SNEGSKA (reference sequence). CDR3 in amino acids: CSASTGREQYF. The CDR3 DNA reads as TGCAGTGCTTCGACAGGGCGCGAGCAGTACTTC.

In DNA, the CDR3 is TGTGCCAGCAGTGATGAGGCGGGGACGGCAGATGAGCAGTTCTTC. Translation gives CASSDEAGTADEQFF. The chain uses TRBV2 and TRBJ2-1; D is possibly TRBD2 (6 bases). CDR1 is SNHLY, CDR2 FYNNEI, per germline. This CDR3 region has 15 residues. With 3 bases removed from V and 8 bases from J, the gap between germline ends came to 17 bases.

The J gene is TRBJ1-1, the V gene TRBV21-1; whether TRBD1, the table's D call, matches the DNA was not checked. TRBV21-1 is listed as a pseudogene. This CDR3 is 16 amino acids long. CDR3 in amino acids: CASSKAGQPAGTEAFF. The CDR3 bases are TGTGCCAGCAGCAAAGCGGGACAGCCCGCGGGCACTGAAGCTTTCTTT.

The genes are TRBV2 and TRBJ1-6; no clear D gene. This CDR3 is built from 16 residues. The germline V and J ends were trimmed by 7 bases and 0 bases, with 13 bases remaining between them. Germline CDR1 and CDR2: SNHLY and FYNNEI. CDR3 amino acids: CASIGSKSSYNSPLHF. The CDR3 nucleotides read TGTGCCAGCATCGGCAGTAAAAGCTCCTATAATTCACCCCTCCACTTT.

The chain uses TRBV6-4 and TRBJ2-2; D unresolved. V gave up 0 bases and J gave up 6 bases, with 11 bases separating them. There are 15 residues in the CDR3. The germline CDR1 and CDR2 sequences are MRHNA and SNTAGT. CDR3 nucleotides: TGTGCCAGCAGTGACTCTTTAGCTGGGGCCGGGGAGCTGTTTTTT. Encoded protein: CASSDSLAGAGELFF.

The V gene is TRBV7-9, the J gene TRBJ1-4, with D unclear. Germline-derived CDR1 and CDR2 are SEHNR and FQNEAQ (reference sequence). Trimming removed 6 bases at V and 0 bases at J, with 8 bases between. The CDR3 extends over 14 amino acids. Written as DNA, the CDR3 is TGTGCCAGCAGAGTTGGGGCAACTAATGAAAAACTGTTTTTT. It is translated as CASRVGATNEKLFF.

The chain employs TRBV5-6 and TRBJ2-1; D unclear. Germline loops: CDR1 SGHDT, CDR2 YYEEEE. V lost 4 bases and J 1 base, leaving 12 bases between the germline ends. The CDR3 totals 15 residues. Here the CDR3 reads CASSPLKGSYNEQFF. CDR3 bases: TGTGCCAGCAGCCCTCTGAAAGGATCCTACAATGAGCAGTTCTTC.

This clone was picked up one time. This chain uses TRBV20-1 with TRBJ2-7; 8 bases map to TRBD2. Per germline, CDR1 DFQATT and CDR2 SNEGSKA (reference sequence). The length of the CDR3 is 13 residues. J gave up 4 bases and V 3 bases, and 5 bases lay outside the gene matches. CDR3 region: CSASKAGDYEQYF. CDR3 coding DNA: TGCAGTGCTAGTAAAGCGGGGGATTACGAGCAGTACTTC.